These T cell receptor beta chains were read from a single sample in a study of PD-1 blockade in mismatch repair-deficient tumors. Clones were sequenced by immunoSEQ multiplex PCR, and TCRdb holds only the in-frame ones, with some missing. Of 45,000 to 55,000 clones listed, roughly 80% were seen once; the top ten hold roughly 8.7%. The sample in question was peripheral blood, obtained 20 weeks after starting pembrolizumab. Every receptor here comes from an adult with mismatch repair-deficient cancer. CDR3s include the opening cysteine and the closing phenylalanine or tryptophan. D genes are given only for firm matches. A clone size is listed for some rows: how often the clone was seen (once, few, many), or a class if it is expanded.

abundance	v_gene	d_gene	j_gene	CDR3aa	CDR3nt
-	TRBV6-1	-	TRBJ1-2	CASSLQGSYGYTF	TGTGCCAGCAGTCTTCAGGGGTCCTATGGCTACACCTTC
-	TRBV5-5	-	TRBJ2-2	CASSSSYTGELFF	TGTGCCAGCAGCTCCTCATACACCGGGGAGCTGTTTTTT
-	TRBV29-1	-	TRBJ2-2	CSVVGRDNTGELFF	TGCAGCGTGGTTGGAAGGGACAACACCGGGGAGCTGTTTTTT
-	TRBV29-1	-	TRBJ1-4	CSVGAINEKLFF	TGCAGCGTTGGAGCCATCAACGAAAAACTGTTTTTT
-	TRBV15	TRBD2	TRBJ2-7	CATSREAGGLGYEQYF	TGTGCCACCAGCAGAGAAGCGGGAGGGCTGGGGTACGAGCAGTACTTC
-	TRBV18	-	TRBJ2-5	CASSPKGVDGYQETQYF	TGTGCCAGCTCACCAAAAGGAGTCGACGGGTACCAAGAGACCCAGTACTTC
-	TRBV7-2	-	TRBJ1-2	CASSFGRTSGYTF	TGTGCCAGCAGCTTCGGGAGGACCTCTGGCTACACCTTC
once	TRBV15	-	TRBJ1-3	CATSPGIAGNTIYF	TGTGCCACCAGCCCAGGGATTGCTGGAAACACCATATATTTT
-	TRBV7-8	-	TRBJ1-3	CASSLGRLSGNTIYF	TGTGCCAGCAGCTTAGGTCGGCTTTCTGGAAACACCATATATTTT
-	TRBV7-2	-	TRBJ1-2	CASSPWALDPYGYTF	TGTGCCAGCAGCCCTTGGGCCCTAGACCCCTATGGCTACACCTTC
-	TRBV19	TRBD2	TRBJ2-1	CASKGVLADLSYNEQFF	TGTGCCAGTAAAGGGGTACTAGCGGACCTCTCCTACAATGAGCAGTTCTTC
-	TRBV5-8	-	TRBJ1-3	CASTRPDIYPRNTIYF	TGTGCCAGCACCCGACCCGACATCTATCCTCGAAACACCATATATTTT
-	TRBV6-5	-	TRBJ1-1	CASSYKGQNTEAFF	TGTGCCAGCAGTTACAAGGGGCAGAACACTGAAGCTTTCTTT
-	TRBV29-1	-	TRBJ1-1	CSVEEGGMGRAFF	TGCAGCGTTGAAGAGGGCGGGATGGGGCGAGCTTTCTTT
-	TRBV19	-	TRBJ1-1	CASSIDFQGFDTEAFF	TGTGCCAGTAGTATAGATTTTCAGGGGTTCGACACTGAAGCTTTCTTT
few	TRBV6-5	TRBD2	TRBJ2-7	CASSSLRLADSNEQYF	TGTGCCAGCAGTTCCCTCCGACTAGCGGATTCCAACGAGCAGTACTTC
-	TRBV18	TRBD2	TRBJ2-7	CASSLRSGISYEQYF	TGTGCCAGCTCACTAAGGAGCGGGATTTCATACGAGCAGTACTTC
-	TRBV5-6	-	TRBJ1-1	CASNEVGLNTEAFF	TGTGCCAGCAACGAGGTGGGGCTGAACACTGAAGCTTTCTTT
few	TRBV6-1	-	TRBJ1-4	CASSVTGTQKLFF	TGTGCCAGCAGTGTTACCGGGACCCAAAAACTGTTTTTT
-	TRBV6-5	TRBD2	TRBJ2-3	CASTGGLTTDTQYF	TGTGCCTCAACTGGGGGACTAACCACAGATACGCAGTATTTT
-	TRBV6-1	-	TRBJ1-1	CATRGLFNMNTEAFF	TGTGCCACCCGAGGACTCTTCAATATGAACACTGAAGCTTTCTTT
once	TRBV7-8	TRBD2	TRBJ2-1	CASSLLTSPANEQFF	TGTGCCAGCAGCTTACTGACTAGCCCTGCCAATGAGCAGTTCTTC
-	TRBV11-2	-	TRBJ2-6	CASSSRGTPSGANVLTF	TGTGCCAGCAGCTCGCGCGGGACCCCTTCTGGGGCCAACGTCCTGACTTTC
few	TRBV5-4	TRBD2	TRBJ2-7	CASSPGLAGYEQYF	TGTGCCAGCAGCCCCGGACTAGCCGGCTACGAGCAGTACTTC
few	TRBV9	TRBD2	TRBJ2-3	CASSVAPQSGRLEDTQYF	TGTGCCAGCAGCGTAGCTCCACAGAGCGGGAGATTGGAAGATACGCAGTATTTT
-	TRBV5-1	-	TRBJ1-4	CASSFGGSGEKLFF	TGCGCCAGTAGCTTTGGAGGGTCAGGTGAAAAACTGTTTTTT
-	TRBV7-3	-	TRBJ1-2	CASSLWGADGYTF	TGTGCCAGCAGCTTGTGGGGGGCTGATGGCTACACCTTC
-	TRBV7-8	-	TRBJ1-1	CASSLQNTEAFF	TGTGCCAGCAGCTTACAGAACACTGAAGCTTTCTTT
-	TRBV19	TRBD2	TRBJ2-1	CASTIGPGGSYNEQFF	TGTGCCAGTACCATAGGTCCGGGGGGGAGCTACAATGAGCAGTTCTTC
-	TRBV19	-	TRBJ2-4	CASSIEGVGAKNIQYF	TGTGCCAGTAGTATCGAAGGGGTCGGGGCCAAAAACATTCAGTACTTC
-	TRBV7-3	-	TRBJ2-1	CASSLNDEQFF	TGTGCCAGCAGCTTGAACGATGAGCAGTTCTTC
few	TRBV30	TRBD2	TRBJ2-3	CAWGEGDTQYF	TGTGCCTGGGGGGAGGGAGATACGCAGTATTTT
-	TRBV10-3	-	TRBJ2-2	CAISEGGQNTGELFF	TGTGCCATCAGTGAGGGGGGTCAGAACACCGGGGAGCTGTTTTTT
-	TRBV11-1	TRBD1	TRBJ2-5	CASSSSLGTGVETQYF	TGTGCCAGCAGCTCTAGTCTTGGGACAGGGGTGGAGACCCAGTACTTC
-	TRBV20-1	-	TRBJ2-1	CSARRGWEQFF	TGCAGTGCTAGAAGGGGATGGGAGCAGTTCTTC
-	TRBV5-1	-	TRBJ2-2	CASSLGPGELFF	TGCGCCAGCAGCTTGGGTCCCGGGGAGCTGTTTTTT
-	TRBV30	TRBD2	TRBJ2-1	CAWSRLAGAGGSNEQFF	TGTGCCTGGAGTAGACTAGCGGGAGCCGGAGGGTCCAATGAGCAGTTCTTC
once	TRBV4-1	-	TRBJ2-7	CASSQQRERYEQYF	TGCGCCAGCAGCCAGCAACGGGAAAGGTACGAGCAGTACTTC
-	TRBV5-1	-	TRBJ1-1	CASSLAYGNTEAFF	TGCGCCAGCAGCTTGGCCTACGGGAACACTGAAGCTTTCTTT
-	TRBV5-1	-	TRBJ2-7	CASSFPSGSNEQYF	TGCGCCAGCAGCTTCCCCAGCGGGTCCAACGAGCAGTACTTC
-	TRBV30	-	TRBJ1-1	CAWSVWRTPVGEAFF	TGTGCCTGGAGTGTATGGCGGACCCCCGTTGGTGAAGCTTTCTTT
-	TRBV6-4	TRBD2	TRBJ2-6	CASSPGTSGRAAGANVLTF	TGTGCCAGCAGTCCCGGGACTAGCGGGAGGGCTGCTGGGGCCAACGTCCTGACTTTC
-	TRBV11-3	-	TRBJ2-3	CASSLDGTSTDTQYF	TGTGCCAGCAGCTTGGATGGGACTAGCACAGATACGCAGTATTTT
-	TRBV29-1	-	TRBJ1-2	CAVVAGYGYTF	TGCGCTGTCGTTGCAGGCTATGGCTACACCTTC
-	TRBV30	-	TRBJ2-5	CAWGPREETQYF	TGTGCCTGGGGTCCCAGGGAAGAGACCCAGTACTTC
-	TRBV5-4	-	TRBJ2-1	CASSSGGPGEQFF	TGTGCCAGCAGCTCCGGTGGCCCAGGAGAGCAGTTCTTC